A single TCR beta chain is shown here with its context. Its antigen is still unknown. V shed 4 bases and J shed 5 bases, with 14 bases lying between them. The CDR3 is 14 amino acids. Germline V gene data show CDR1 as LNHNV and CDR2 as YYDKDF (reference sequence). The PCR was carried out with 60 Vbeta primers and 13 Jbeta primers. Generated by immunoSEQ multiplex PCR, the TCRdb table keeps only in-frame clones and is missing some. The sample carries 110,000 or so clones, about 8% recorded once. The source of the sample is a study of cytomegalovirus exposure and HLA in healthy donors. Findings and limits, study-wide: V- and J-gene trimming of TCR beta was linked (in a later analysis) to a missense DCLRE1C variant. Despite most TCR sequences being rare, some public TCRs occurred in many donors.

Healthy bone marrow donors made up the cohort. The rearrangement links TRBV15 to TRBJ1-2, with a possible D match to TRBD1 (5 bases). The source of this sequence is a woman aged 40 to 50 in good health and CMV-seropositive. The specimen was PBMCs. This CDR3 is CATSIPTDRYGYTF. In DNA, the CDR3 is TGTGCCACCAGCATTCCGACAGACAGATATGGCTACACCTTC.